A single sample is the source of the 4 T cell receptor beta chains below, sequenced in a study of T cells after posttransplantation cyclophosphamide. Profiled with immunoSEQ multiplex PCR; TCRdb holds only in-frame clones, not every one. The record shows approximately 40,000 clones for this sample, with no singletons present. Specimen: PBMCs. Receptors were obtained from a man aged 40-50 years in good health, CMV-negative, and a related stem cell transplant donor.

There are many counts of this clone. The chain joins TRBV7-9 to TRBJ1-3; the match to TRBD1 covers 8 bases. Germline CDR1 reads SEHNR; CDR2 reads FQNEAQ (reference sequence). Germline trimming cut 5 bases from V and 4 bases from J; bases unmatched to any gene: 7. This CDR3 spans 15 amino acids. CDR3: CASSLSDRVGNTIYF. Written as DNA, the CDR3 is TGTGCCAGCAGCCTGTCGGACAGGGTCGGAAACACCATATATTTT. Full variable domain (missing parts from reference TRBV7-9 and TRBJ1-3): DTGVSQNPRHKITKRGQNVTFRCDPISEHNRLYWYRQTLGQGPEFLTYFQNEAQLEKSRLLSDRFSAERPKGSFSTLEIQRTEQGDSAMYLCASSLSDRVGNTIYFGEGSWLTVV.

There are many counts of this clone. V gene TRBV5-1 combines with J gene TRBJ1-2; D not certain. This CDR3 has 15 amino acids. The germline V gene encodes CDR1 SGHRS and CDR2 YFSETQ. V lost 4 bases and J lost 3, with 16 bases in between. The chain's CDR3 is CASSPLEGKDYGYTF. CDR3 DNA sequence: TGCGCCAGCAGCCCGCTCGAGGGAAAGGACTATGGCTACACCTTC.

This clone occurred many times. The chain is built from TRBV6-1 and TRBJ2-1; D is unclear. Trimming removed 2 bases from V and 9 bases from J, with 8 bases in between. The length of the CDR3 is 12 residues. Germline-derived CDR1 and CDR2 are MNHNS and SASEGT. The CDR3 is CASSERRGEQFF. The CDR3 DNA sequence: TGTGCCAGCAGTGAACGGCGAGGTGAGCAGTTCTTC.

At least ten counts were recorded for this clone. The chain has TRBV11-2 and TRBJ1-1; D might be TRBD1 (5 bases). Germline V gives CDR1 SGHAT, CDR2 FQNNGV. Between the trimmed V and J ends, which lost 4 bases and 2 bases, there was a span of 14 bases. CDR3 length equals 15 residues. CDR3 in DNA: TGTGCCAGCAGCTCTTCTCGGGGGATCAACACTGAAGCTTTCTTT. This codes for CASSSSRGINTEAFF.